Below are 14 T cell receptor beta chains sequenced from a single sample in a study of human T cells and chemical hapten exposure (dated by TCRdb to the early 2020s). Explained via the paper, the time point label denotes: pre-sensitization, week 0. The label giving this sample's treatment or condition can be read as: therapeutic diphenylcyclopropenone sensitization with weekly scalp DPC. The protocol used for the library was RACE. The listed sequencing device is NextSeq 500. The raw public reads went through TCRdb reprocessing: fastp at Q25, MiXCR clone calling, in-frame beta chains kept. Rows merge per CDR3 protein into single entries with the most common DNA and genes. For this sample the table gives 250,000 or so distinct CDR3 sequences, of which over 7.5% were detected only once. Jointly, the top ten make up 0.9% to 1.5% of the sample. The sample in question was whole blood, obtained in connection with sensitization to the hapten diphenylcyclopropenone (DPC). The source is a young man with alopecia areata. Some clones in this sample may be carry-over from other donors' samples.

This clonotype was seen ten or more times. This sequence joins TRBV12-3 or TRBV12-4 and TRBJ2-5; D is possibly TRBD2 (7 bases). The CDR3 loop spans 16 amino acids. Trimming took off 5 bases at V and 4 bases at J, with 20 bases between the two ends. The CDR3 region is CASSRGGAGPGETQYF. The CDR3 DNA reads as TGTGCCAGCAGTCGAGGGGGAGCGGGGCCTGGAGAGACCCAGTACTTC.

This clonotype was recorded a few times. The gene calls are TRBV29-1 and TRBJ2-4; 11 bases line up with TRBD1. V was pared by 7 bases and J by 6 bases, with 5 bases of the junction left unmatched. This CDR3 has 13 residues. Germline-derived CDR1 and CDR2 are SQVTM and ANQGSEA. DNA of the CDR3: TGCAGCGGCGGGACAGGGGGAGGAAACATTCAGTACTTC. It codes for CSGGTGGGNIQYF.

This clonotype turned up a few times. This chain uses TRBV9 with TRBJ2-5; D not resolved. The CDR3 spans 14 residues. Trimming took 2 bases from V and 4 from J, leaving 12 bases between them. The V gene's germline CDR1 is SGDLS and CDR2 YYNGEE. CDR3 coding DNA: TGTGCCAGCAGCGTCGGTGGGTTGGGAGAGACCCAGTACTTC. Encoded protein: CASSVGGLGETQYF.

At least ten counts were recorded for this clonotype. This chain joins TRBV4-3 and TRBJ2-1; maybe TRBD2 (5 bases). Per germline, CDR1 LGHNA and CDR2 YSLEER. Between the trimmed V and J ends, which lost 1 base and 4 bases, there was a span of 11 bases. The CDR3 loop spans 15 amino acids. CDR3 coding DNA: TGCGCCAGCAGCCAAGCCGGGGTCGGGTACAATGAGCAGTTCTTC. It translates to CASSQAGVGYNEQFF.

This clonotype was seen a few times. This CDR3 is CASSFTGSGELFF. For the CDR3, the DNA is TGTGCCAGCAGCTTCACAGGGTCCGGGGAGCTGTTTTTT. This sequence joins TRBV7-2 and TRBJ2-2; D might be TRBD1 (6 bases). Germline loops: CDR1 SGHTA, CDR2 FQGNSA. The CDR3 sequence is 13 residues long. Trimming pared 3 bases from V and 6 bases from J, leaving 8 bases between.

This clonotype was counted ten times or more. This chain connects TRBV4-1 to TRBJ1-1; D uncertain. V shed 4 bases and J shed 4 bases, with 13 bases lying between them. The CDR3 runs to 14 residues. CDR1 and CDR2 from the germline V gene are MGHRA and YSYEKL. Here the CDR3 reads CASSPYRGGTEAFF. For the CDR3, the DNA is TGCGCCAGCAGCCCCTATCGGGGAGGCACTGAAGCTTTCTTT.

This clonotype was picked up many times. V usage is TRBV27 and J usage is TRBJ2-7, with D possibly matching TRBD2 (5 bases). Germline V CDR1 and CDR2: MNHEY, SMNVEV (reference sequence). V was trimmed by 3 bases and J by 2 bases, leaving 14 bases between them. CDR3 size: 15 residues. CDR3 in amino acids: CASSFKGLGAYEQYV. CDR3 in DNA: TGTGCCAGCAGTTTTAAAGGACTTGGGGCCTACGAGCAGTACGTC.

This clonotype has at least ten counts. The CDR3 DNA is TGCAGTGCTAGAGGTCCAGGGAATAATTCACCCCTCCACTTT. Its translation is CSARGPGNNSPLHF. The chain carries TRBV20-1 and TRBJ1-6, with D perhaps matching TRBD1 (5 bases). In germline, CDR1 is DFQATT, CDR2 SNEGSKA (reference sequence). The V end lost 1 base, the J end lost 5 bases, and 9 bases lay between the germline ends. The CDR3 is 14 residues long.

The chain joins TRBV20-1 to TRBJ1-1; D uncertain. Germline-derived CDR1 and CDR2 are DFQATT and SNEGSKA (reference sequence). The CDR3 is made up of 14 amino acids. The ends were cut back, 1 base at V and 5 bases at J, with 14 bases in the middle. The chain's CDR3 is CSARVQMFVTEAFF. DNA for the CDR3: TGCAGTGCTAGAGTTCAGATGTTTGTGACTGAAGCTTTCTTT.

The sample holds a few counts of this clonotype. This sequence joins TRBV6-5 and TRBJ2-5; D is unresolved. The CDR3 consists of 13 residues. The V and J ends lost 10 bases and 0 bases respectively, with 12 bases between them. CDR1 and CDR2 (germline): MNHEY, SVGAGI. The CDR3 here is CATTPVYQETQYF. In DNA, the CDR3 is TGTGCCACAACCCCGGTATACCAAGAGACCCAGTACTTC.

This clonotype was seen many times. The CDR3 reads CASSQDSRLARDTQYF. For the CDR3, the DNA is TGCGCCAGCAGCCAAGATAGTCGGCTAGCCAGAGATACGCAGTATTTT. This chain connects TRBV4-1 to TRBJ2-3, with D perhaps matching TRBD2 (5 bases). V was trimmed by 0 bases and J by 5 bases, leaving 15 bases between them. The CDR3 totals 16 residues. The germline gives CDR1 MGHRA, CDR2 YSYEKL.

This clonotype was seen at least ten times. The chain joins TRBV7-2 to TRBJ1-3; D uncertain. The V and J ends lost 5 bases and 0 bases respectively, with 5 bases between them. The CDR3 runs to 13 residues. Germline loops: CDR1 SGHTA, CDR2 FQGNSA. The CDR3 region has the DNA TGTGCCAGCAGCGAGAGCTCTGGAAACACCATATATTTT. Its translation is CASSESSGNTIYF.

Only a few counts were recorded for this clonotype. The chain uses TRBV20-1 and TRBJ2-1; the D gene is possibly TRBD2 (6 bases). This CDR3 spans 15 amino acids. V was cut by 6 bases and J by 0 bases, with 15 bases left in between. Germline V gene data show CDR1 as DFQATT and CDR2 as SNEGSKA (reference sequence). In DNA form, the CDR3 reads TGCAGTGCCAGGACTACCACATACTCCTACAATGAGCAGTTCTTC. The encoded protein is CSARTTTYSYNEQFF.

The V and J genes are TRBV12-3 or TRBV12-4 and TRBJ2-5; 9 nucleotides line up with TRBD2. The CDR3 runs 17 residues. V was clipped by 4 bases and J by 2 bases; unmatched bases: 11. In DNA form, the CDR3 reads TGTGCCAGCAGTTCCGGTTCTAGCGGGGTGGGACAAGAGACCCAGTACTTC. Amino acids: CASSSGSSGVGQETQYF.